This T cell receptor (beta chain) was identified in a study of early stage breast cancer tumors. About the research overall: Of some 16 invasive breast tumors, about a dozen were hormone receptor-positive, HER2-negative. Among approximately 12 ER+/PR+/HER2- tumors, eight were ductal, four lobular.

Repertoires were generated with immunoSEQ multiplex PCR, while TCRdb's copy carries only in-frame clones and drops some. The sample shows some 15,000 clones, roughly three quarters of them seen only once. Germline lookup yields CDR1 SGHTA and CDR2 FQGNSA. The CDR3 consists of 13 residues. The V gene lost 1 base and the J gene lost 8 bases, with 11 bases spanning the gap. Sequenced material: normal breast tissue next to the tumor. This chain links TRBV7-2 with TRBJ1-2; D remains unclear. This TCR came from a person aged 45-60 years with breast cancer. CDR3 protein: CASSLDSGRGYTF. The CDR3 DNA follows: TGTGCCAGCAGCTTAGATTCGGGGAGGGGCTACACCTTC.